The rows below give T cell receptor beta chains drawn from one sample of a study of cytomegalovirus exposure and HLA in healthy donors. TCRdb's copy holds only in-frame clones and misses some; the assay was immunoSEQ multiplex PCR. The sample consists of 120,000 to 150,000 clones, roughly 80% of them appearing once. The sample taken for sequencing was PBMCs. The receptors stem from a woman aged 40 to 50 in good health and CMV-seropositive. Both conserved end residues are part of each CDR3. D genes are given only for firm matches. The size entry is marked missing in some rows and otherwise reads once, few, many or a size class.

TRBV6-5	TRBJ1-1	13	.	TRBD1	TGTGCCAGCAGTTACGAGACAGGGGCTGAAGCTTTCTTT	CASSYETGAEAFF
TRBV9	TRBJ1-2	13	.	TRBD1	TGTGCCAGCAGCGTCGGACAGGGCGGGGGCTACACCTTC	CASSVGQGGGYTF
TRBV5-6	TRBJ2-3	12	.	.	TGTGCCAGCAGCTTGGTCGAGAATACGCAGTATTTT	CASSLVENTQYF
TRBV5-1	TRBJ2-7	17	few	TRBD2	TGCGCCAGCAGGTGGCGGGGGGGACAATCAAGCTCCTACGAGCAGTACTTC	CASRWRGGQSSSYEQYF
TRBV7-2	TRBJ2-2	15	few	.	TGTGCCAGCAGCCCGTTCAATCAGGGTGCCGGGGAGCTGTTTTTT	CASSPFNQGAGELFF
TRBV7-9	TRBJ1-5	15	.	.	TGTGCCAGCAGCTACGGACTTTTCGCCCACGGGCCCCAGCATTTT	CASSYGLFAHGPQHF
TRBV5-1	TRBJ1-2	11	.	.	TGCGCCAGCAGCTTGCAGGGAGGCTACACCTTC	CASSLQGGYTF
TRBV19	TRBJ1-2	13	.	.	TGTGCCAGTACTCAGGGAATTTCCTATGGCTACACCTTC	CASTQGISYGYTF
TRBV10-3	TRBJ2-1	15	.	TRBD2	TGTGCCATCAGTGCGGCGGGGGGGCCATGGGATGAGCAGTTCTTC	CAISAAGGPWDEQFF
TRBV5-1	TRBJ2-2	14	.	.	TGCGCCAGCAGCTTGGTACTGAACACCGGGGAGCTGTTTTTT	CASSLVLNTGELFF
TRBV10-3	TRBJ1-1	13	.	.	TGTGCCATCAGGAGACAGGAAAGCACTGAAGCTTTCTTT	CAIRRQESTEAFF
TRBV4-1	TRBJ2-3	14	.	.	TGCGCCAGCAGCCCAGAGCGGAGCACAGATACGCAGTATTTT	CASSPERSTDTQYF
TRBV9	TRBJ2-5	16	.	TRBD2	TGTGCCAGCAGCACTAGCGGGGGGGCCTCATATGAGACCCAGTACTTC	CASSTSGGASYETQYF
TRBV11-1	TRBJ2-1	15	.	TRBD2	TGTGCCAGCAGTAACAGCGGGGGGGCTTACAATGAGCAGTTCTTC	CASSNSGGAYNEQFF
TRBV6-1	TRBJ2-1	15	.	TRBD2	TGTGCCAGCAGTGCCACGGGACTAGCGGGGAATGAGCAGTTCTTC	CASSATGLAGNEQFF
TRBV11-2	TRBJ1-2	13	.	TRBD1	TGTGCCAGCAATCCCGACAGGGGGCTCGGCTACACCTTC	CASNPDRGLGYTF
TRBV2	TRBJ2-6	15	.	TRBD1	TGTGCCAGCAGAGGGACAGGGGTTGGGGCCAACGTCCTGACTTTC	CASRGTGVGANVLTF
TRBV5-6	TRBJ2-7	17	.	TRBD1	TGTGCCAGCAGCCCGACCCCTGTGGACAGGCTAGGCTACGAGCAGTACTTC	CASSPTPVDRLGYEQYF
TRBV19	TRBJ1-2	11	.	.	TGTGCCAGTAGTATCGGGGGGACCTACACCTTC	CASSIGGTYTF
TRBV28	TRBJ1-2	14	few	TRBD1	TGTGCCAGCAGTTTATCGGGACAGGGGTATGGCTACACCTTC	CASSLSGQGYGYTF
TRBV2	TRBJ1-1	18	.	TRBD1	TGTGCCAGCAGTCGAGATACCGGGACAGCCACCCTGAACACTGAAGCTTTCTTT	CASSRDTGTATLNTEAFF
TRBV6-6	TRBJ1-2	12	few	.	TGTGCCAGCAGTTACTCCGGTCCTGGCTACACCTTC	CASSYSGPGYTF
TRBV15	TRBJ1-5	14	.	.	TGTGCCACCAGCAGAGAGGGCGGGAATCAGCCCCAGCATTTT	CATSREGGNQPQHF
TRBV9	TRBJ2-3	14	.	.	TGTGCCAGCAGCGTAGAACTAGACACAGATACGCAGTATTTT	CASSVELDTDTQYF
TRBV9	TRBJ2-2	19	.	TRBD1	TGTGCCAGCAGCGTATCCCGACAGGGGGTGAGCGCGAACACCGGGGAGCTGTTTTTT	CASSVSRQGVSANTGELFF
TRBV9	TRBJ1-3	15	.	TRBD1	TGTGCCAGCAGCGTCGACAGGGGACCTGGAAACACCATATATTTT	CASSVDRGPGNTIYF
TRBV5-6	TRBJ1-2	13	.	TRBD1	TGTGCCAGCAGCGTTCCCGGGACAGTTGGCTACACCTTC	CASSVPGTVGYTF
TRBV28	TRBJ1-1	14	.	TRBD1	TGTGCCAGCAGTTTCTTAGTAGGACAGGAGAGAGGGTTCTTT	CASSFLVGQERGFF
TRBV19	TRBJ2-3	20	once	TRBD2	TGTGCCAGTAGTATAACGGGTAGTCTAGCGGGGGGGCGGAGCACAGATACGCAGTATTTT	CASSITGSLAGGRSTDTQYF
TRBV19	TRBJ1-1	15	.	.	TGTGCCAGTAGTATAGCAGGACGGGGAGACACTGAAGCTTTCTTT	CASSIAGRGDTEAFF
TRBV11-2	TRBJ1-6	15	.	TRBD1	TGTGCCAGCAGCTTACCAGGGGGTCGGAATTCACCCCTCCACTTT	CASSLPGGRNSPLHF
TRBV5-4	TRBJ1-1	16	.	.	TGTGCCAGCAGCCCCCGGGGGGGGAAAGGGTCAACTGAAGCTTTCTTT	CASSPRGGKGSTEAFF
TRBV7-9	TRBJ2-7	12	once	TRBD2	TGTGCCAGCAGCTTAACCCCAGCGGGGAAAATTTTC	CASSLTPAGKIF
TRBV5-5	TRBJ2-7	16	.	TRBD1	TGTGCCAGCAGCCCGGCCGGGACAGGGGAGCCTTACGAGCAGTACTTC	CASSPAGTGEPYEQYF
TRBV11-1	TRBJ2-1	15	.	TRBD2	TGTGCCAGCAGCTTGAGGACTAGCGGATACAATGAGCAGTTCTTC	CASSLRTSGYNEQFF
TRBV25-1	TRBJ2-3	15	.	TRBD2	TGTGCCAGCAGTGAAACTAGCGCTGGCACAGATACGCAGTATTTT	CASSETSAGTDTQYF
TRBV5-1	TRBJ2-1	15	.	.	TGCGCCAGCAGCTCCGGACAACCCTCCTACAATGAGCAGTTCTTC	CASSSGQPSYNEQFF
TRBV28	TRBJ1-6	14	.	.	TGTGCCAGCAGTTCGGGGGAACCTAATTCACCCCTCCACTTT	CASSSGEPNSPLHF
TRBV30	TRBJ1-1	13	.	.	TGTGCCTGGATCAGCACAGGCGGCACTGAAGCTTTCTTT	CAWISTGGTEAFF
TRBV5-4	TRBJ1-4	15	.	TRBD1	TGTGCCAGCAGCTTGGAGGGACAGGGAAATGAAAAACTGTTTTTT	CASSLEGQGNEKLFF
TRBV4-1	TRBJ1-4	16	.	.	TGCGCCAGCAGCCAAGTCTTTTTGAGGAATGGAGAAAAACTGTTTTTT	CASSQVFLRNGEKLFF
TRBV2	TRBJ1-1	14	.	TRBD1	TGTGCCAGCACCAGACAGGGGGTGGACACTGAAGCTTTCTTT	CASTRQGVDTEAFF
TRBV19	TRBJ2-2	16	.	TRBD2	TGTGCCAGCAACTCCGGGACTACGAGAGAAACCGGGGAGCTGTTTTTT	CASNSGTTRETGELFF
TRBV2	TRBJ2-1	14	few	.	TGTGCCAGCAGGGAGGACTACGAGTACAATGAGCAGTTCTTC	CASREDYEYNEQFF
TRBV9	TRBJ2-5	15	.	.	TGTGCCAGTTCCCGGGACTACAGGGGGAAGGAGACCCAGTACTTC	CASSRDYRGKETQYF
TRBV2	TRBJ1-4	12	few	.	TGTGCCAGCAGTGAGGGAGTAGAAAAACTGTTTTTT	CASSEGVEKLFF
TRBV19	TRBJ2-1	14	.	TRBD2	TGTGCCAGTAACCCCGGGCGGGGGGACAATGAGCAGTTCTTC	CASNPGRGDNEQFF
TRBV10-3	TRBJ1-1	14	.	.	TGTGCCATCAGTGAGATGAGGGGGGGCACTGAAGCTTTCTTT	CAISEMRGGTEAFF
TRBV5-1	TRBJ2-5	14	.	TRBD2	TGCGCCAGCAGCCTACTAGCGAGCCAAGAGACCCAGTACTTC	CASSLLASQETQYF
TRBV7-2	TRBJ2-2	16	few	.	TGTGCCAGCAGCTTAGCGGGGGGAACTTACACCGGGGAGCTGTTTTTT	CASSLAGGTYTGELFF